Listed below are T cell receptor beta chains from one sample, sequenced in a study of blood T cell repertoires in COVID-19. Sequencing was performed with immunoSEQ multiplex PCR; in TCRdb, only in-frame clones are kept and a portion is missing. The sample carries roughly 70,000 clones, about nine tenths recorded once. The source material was peripheral blood. Receptors originate from a man between 45 and 60 years old with COVID-19, enrolled during active disease. Both conserved end residues are part of each CDR3. D genes are given only for firm matches. Some rows mark clone size as missing; the rest say once, few, many or name a class of expanded clone.

-,TRBJ1-5,TRBD1,TRBV28,TGTGCCAGCAGTTTACCACAGGGGAAAGGGAGCAATCAGCCCCAGCATTTT,CASSLPQGKGSNQPQHF
-,TRBJ1-2,-,TRBV29-1,TGCAGCGTTGTTTCCCTAGGGGATGGCTACACCTTC,CSVVSLGDGYTF
-,TRBJ2-5,TRBD2,TRBV6-2/TRBV6-3,TGTGCCAGCAGTTATTCGACTAGCGGGAGTGCGGAGACCCAGTACTTC,CASSYSTSGSAETQYF
-,TRBJ2-3,-,TRBV18,TGTGCCAGCTCACCGGGGGCCAGTACAGATACGCAGTATTTT,CASSPGASTDTQYF
-,TRBJ2-6,TRBD1,TRBV19,TGTGCCAGTACCGCCGGGACAGGGGTATCTGGGGCCAACGTCCTGACTTTC,CASTAGTGVSGANVLTF
once,TRBJ1-4,-,TRBV7-9,TGTGCCAGCAGCTTAGAGGGGCTTAACAATGAAAAACTGTTTTTT,CASSLEGLNNEKLFF
-,TRBJ2-3,TRBD2,TRBV7-3,TGTGCCAGCAGCCAACTAGCGGGAGCAGATACGCAGTATTTT,CASSQLAGADTQYF
-,TRBJ2-5,-,TRBV9,TGTGCCAGCAGCGTAGATGTGACAGGACAAGAGACCCAGTACTTC,CASSVDVTGQETQYF
-,TRBJ1-2,-,TRBV12-3/TRBV12-4,TGTGCCAGCAGTCGGGACTGGGCTAACACCTTC,CASSRDWANTF
few,TRBJ2-4,TRBD1,TRBV11-2,TGTGCCAGCAGCTTAAGACAGGGAGACAGCATTCAGTACTTC,CASSLRQGDSIQYF
-,TRBJ2-7,-,TRBV24-1,TGTGCCACCAGTGATTTTTTTGGCGGCCATTTGTCCTACGAGCAGTACTTC,CATSDFFGGHLSYEQYF
-,TRBJ1-2,TRBD1,TRBV4-2,TGTGCCAGCAGCCAAGATGAGGGGGCGGGCGGCTACACCTTC,CASSQDEGAGGYTF
-,TRBJ2-4,-,TRBV7-3,TGTGCCAGCAGCCTCTACCCTACTACCGGGGTTTGGAAAAACATTCAGTACTTC,CASSLYPTTGVWKNIQYF
few,TRBJ2-2,TRBD2,TRBV7-7,TGTGCCAGCAGCTTAGGACTAGCGGATAACACCGGGGAGCTGTTTTTT,CASSLGLADNTGELFF
-,TRBJ2-3,-,TRBV24-1,TGTGCCACCAGTGATTTTATTAGCGGAGGCACAGATACGCAGTATTTT,CATSDFISGGTDTQYF
-,TRBJ2-3,TRBD2,TRBV5-1,TGCGCCAGCAGCATGACTAGCGGGAGTGGTGATACGCAGTATTTT,CASSMTSGSGDTQYF
-,TRBJ2-3,-,TRBV30,TGTGCCTGGAGAATCGGGGGTGCAGATACGCAGTATTTT,CAWRIGGADTQYF
-,TRBJ1-2,-,TRBV5-1,TGCGCCAGCAGCTTGACAGGGCAAAGCTATGGCTACACCTTC,CASSLTGQSYGYTF
-,TRBJ2-1,TRBD2,TRBV18,TGTGCCAGCTCCCCTGGGACAGGGCCGGGACTAGCGGGAGGGAAGAGCTCCTACAATGAGCAGTTCTTC,CASSPGTGPGLAGGKSSYNEQFF
-,TRBJ2-3,TRBD2,TRBV11-2,TGTGCCAGCAGCTATAGCGGGAGGACAGATACGCAGTATTTT,CASSYSGRTDTQYF
-,TRBJ2-7,-,TRBV6-2/TRBV6-3,TGTGCCAGCAGTTACTACCCGGGGAGCTCCTACGAGCAGTACTTC,CASSYYPGSSYEQYF
-,TRBJ1-1,TRBD1,TRBV18,TGTGCCAGCTCCTCCCTACCGCAGGGGGCGAACACTGAAGCTTTCTTT,CASSSLPQGANTEAFF
-,TRBJ2-1,TRBD2,TRBV30,TGTGCCTGGTATCAAGCGGGAAACAATGAGCAGTTCTTC,CAWYQAGNNEQFF
-,TRBJ2-7,TRBD2,TRBV7-2,TGTGCCAGCAGCTTAGGGCTAGCGGGATACGAGCAGTACTTC,CASSLGLAGYEQYF
-,TRBJ2-1,TRBD2,TRBV30,TGTGCCTGGACCTCCCTCAGAGCGGGAATTGAGCAGTTCTTC,CAWTSLRAGIEQFF
-,TRBJ2-2,TRBD1,TRBV5-1,TGCGCCAGCAGCCCGACAGGGGGCGGCGGGGAGCTGTTTTTT,CASSPTGGGGELFF
few,TRBJ2-2,-,TRBV19,TGTGCCAGTACGGCAGGGGTGAACACCGGGGAGCTGTTTTTT,CASTAGVNTGELFF
-,TRBJ1-2,-,TRBV5-1,TGCGCCAGCAATACGGCAGGGGAGATGTATGGCTACACCTTC,CASNTAGEMYGYTF
few,TRBJ1-4,-,TRBV5-4,TGTGCCAGCAGCTTAGGAGGGCTCCTCGAAAAACTGTTTTTT,CASSLGGLLEKLFF
-,TRBJ1-1,TRBD1,TRBV18,TGTGCCAGCTCGCCTAAGGGACAGGGACTCCCTGAAGCTTTCTTT,CASSPKGQGLPEAFF
-,TRBJ2-2,-,TRBV19,TGTGCCACCCAAGAACTGATCGCGAACACCGGGGAGCTGTTTTTT,CATQELIANTGELFF
few,TRBJ2-7,TRBD1,TRBV2,TGTGCCAGCAGTATACAGGGGTCCCCCTCCTACGAGCAGTACTTC,CASSIQGSPSYEQYF
-,TRBJ1-6,-,TRBV2,TGTGCCAGCAGGGGACTCCTCGAGAATTCACCCCTCCACTTT,CASRGLLENSPLHF
-,TRBJ2-2,-,TRBV3-1/TRBV3-2,TGTGCCAGCATGCGGGGAGGAGGAACCGGGGAGCTGTTTTTT,CASMRGGGTGELFF
-,TRBJ1-2,-,TRBV2,TGTGCCAGCAGTGAACGCAGTACATCTAACTATGGCTACACCTTC,CASSERSTSNYGYTF
-,TRBJ1-5,TRBD1,TRBV19,TGTGCCAGTAGTGGAAGGACAGGGGAAAGCAATCAGCCCCAGCATTTT,CASSGRTGESNQPQHF
-,TRBJ1-2,TRBD1,TRBV5-1,TGCGCCAGCAGTCCGGGACAGGGACACTATGGCTACACCTTC,CASSPGQGHYGYTF